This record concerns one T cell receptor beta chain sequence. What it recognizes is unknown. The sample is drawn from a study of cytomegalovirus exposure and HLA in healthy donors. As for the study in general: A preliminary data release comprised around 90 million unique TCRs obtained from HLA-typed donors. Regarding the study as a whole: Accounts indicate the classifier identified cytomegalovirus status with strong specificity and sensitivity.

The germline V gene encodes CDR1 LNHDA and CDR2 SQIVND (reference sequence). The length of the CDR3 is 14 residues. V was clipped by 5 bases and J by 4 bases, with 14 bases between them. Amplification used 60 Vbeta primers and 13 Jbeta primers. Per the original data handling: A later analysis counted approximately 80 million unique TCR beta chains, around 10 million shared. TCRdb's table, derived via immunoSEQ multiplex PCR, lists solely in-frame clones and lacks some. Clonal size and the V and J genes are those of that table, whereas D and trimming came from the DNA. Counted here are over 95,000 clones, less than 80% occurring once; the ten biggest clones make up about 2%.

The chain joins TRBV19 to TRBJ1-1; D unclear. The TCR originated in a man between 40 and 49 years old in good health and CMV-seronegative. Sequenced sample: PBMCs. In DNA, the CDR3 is TGTGCCAGTAGTCCTCCTATTCTCGGCACTGAAGCTTTCTTT. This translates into CASSPPILGTEAFF.